The 2 T cell receptor beta chains below were found in one sample sequenced in a study of shared clonotypes between healthy human individuals. It was CD45RO-negative cells, positively selected for CCR7, that made up naive CD8 cells, with terminally differentiated effector memory CD45RA+ cells excluded. The method was immunoSEQ multiplex PCR; TCRdb's version includes in-frame clones alone and lacks a portion of them. The table has approximately 840,000 clones, around 96% seen once; the top ten hold around 0.25%. The sequencing input was naive CD8+ T cells sorted from blood. Source of these receptors: a man aged 30 to 45 in good health.

CDR3 in amino acids: CASSNSGVADTQYF. The DNA of the CDR3 is TGTGCCAGCAGCAATAGCGGGGTGGCAGATACGCAGTATTTT. This chain joins TRBV9 and TRBJ2-3; 8 positions match TRBD2. The CDR3 sequence is 14 residues long. The trim removed 4 bases at V and 4 bases at J, leaving 5 bases unmatched. The germline V gene encodes CDR1 SGDLS and CDR2 YYNGEE. Combining the CDR3 with reference TRBV9 and TRBJ2-3 gives the whole variable domain DSGVTQTPKHLITATGQRVTLRCSPRSGDLSVYWYQQSLDQGLQFLIQYYNGEERAKGNILERFSAQQFPDLHSELNLSSLELGDSALYFCASSNSGVADTQYFGPGTRLTVL.

This rearrangement joins TRBV7-2 to TRBJ2-1; 8 nucleotides align to TRBD2. Germline-derived CDR1 and CDR2 are SGHTA and FQGNSA. The V segment lost 5 bases and the J segment 5 bases; nucleotides outside the gene matches: 8. The CDR3 has 15 residues. The CDR3 loop is CASSQPGLENNEQFF. The CDR3, as DNA: TGTGCCAGCAGCCAACCGGGACTAGAAAACAATGAGCAGTTCTTC. Complete variable domain (other parts from reference TRBV7-2 and TRBJ2-1): GAGVSQSPSNKVTEKGKDVELRCDPISGHTALYWYRQSLGQGLEFLIYFQGNSAPDKSGLPSDRFSAERTGGSVSTLTIQRTQQEDSAVYLCASSQPGLENNEQFFGPGTRLTVL.